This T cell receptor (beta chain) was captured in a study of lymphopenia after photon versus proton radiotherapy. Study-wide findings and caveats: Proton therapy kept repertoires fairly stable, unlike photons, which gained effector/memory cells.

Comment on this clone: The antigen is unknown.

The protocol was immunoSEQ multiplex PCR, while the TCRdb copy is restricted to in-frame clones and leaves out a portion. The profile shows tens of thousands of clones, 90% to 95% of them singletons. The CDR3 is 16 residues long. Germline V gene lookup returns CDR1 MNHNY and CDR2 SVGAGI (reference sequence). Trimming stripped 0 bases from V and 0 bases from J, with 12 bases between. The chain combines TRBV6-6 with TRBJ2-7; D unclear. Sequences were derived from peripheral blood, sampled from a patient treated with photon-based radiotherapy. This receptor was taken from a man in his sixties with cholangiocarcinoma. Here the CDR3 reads CASSYSNSRPSYEQYF. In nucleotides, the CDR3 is TGTGCCAGCAGTTACTCGAACAGCCGACCCTCCTACGAGCAGTACTTC.